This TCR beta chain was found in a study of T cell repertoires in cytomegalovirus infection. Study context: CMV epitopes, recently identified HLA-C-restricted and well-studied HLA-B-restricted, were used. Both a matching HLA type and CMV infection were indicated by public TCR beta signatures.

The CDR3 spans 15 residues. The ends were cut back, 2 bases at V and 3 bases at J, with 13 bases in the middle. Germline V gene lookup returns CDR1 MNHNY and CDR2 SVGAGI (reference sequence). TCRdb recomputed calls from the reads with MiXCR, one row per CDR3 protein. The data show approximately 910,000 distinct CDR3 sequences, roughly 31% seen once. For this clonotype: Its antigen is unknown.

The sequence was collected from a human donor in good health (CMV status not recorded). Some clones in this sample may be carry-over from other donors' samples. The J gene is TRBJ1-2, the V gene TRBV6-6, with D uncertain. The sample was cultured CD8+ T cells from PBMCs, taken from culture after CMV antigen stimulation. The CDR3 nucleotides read TGTGCCAGCAGTTACCACCCGGGTTCTGACTATGGCTACACCTTC. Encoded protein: CASSYHPGSDYGYTF.